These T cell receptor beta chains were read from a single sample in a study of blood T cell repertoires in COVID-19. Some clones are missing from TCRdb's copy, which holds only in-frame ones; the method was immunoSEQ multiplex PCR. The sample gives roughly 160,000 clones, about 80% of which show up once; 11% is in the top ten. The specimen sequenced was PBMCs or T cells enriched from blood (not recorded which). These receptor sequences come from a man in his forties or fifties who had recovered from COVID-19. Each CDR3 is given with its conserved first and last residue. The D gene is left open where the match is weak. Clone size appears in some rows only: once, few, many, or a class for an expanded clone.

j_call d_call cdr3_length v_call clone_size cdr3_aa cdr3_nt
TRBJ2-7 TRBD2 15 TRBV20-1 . CSASGAGGLYDEQYF TGCAGTGCTAGTGGAGCGGGGGGGCTCTACGACGAGCAGTACTTC
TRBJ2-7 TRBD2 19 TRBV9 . CASSVTRPSGGKRTYEQYF TGTGCCAGCAGCGTCACCCGGCCTAGCGGGGGGAAAAGGACCTACGAGCAGTACTTC
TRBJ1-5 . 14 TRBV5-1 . CASSFTGMGQPQHF TGCGCCAGCAGCTTTACCGGGATGGGCCAGCCCCAGCATTTT
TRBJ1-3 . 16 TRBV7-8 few CASSRLGGRSGNTIYF TGTGCCAGCAGCCGATTGGGGGGACGCTCTGGAAACACCATATATTTT
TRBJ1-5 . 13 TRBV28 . CASSLGGEQPQHF TGTGCCAGCAGTTTGGGGGGGGAGCAGCCCCAGCATTTT
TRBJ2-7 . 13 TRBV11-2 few CASSLGGSYEQYF TGTGCCAGCAGCTTGGGGGGATCCTACGAGCAGTACTTC
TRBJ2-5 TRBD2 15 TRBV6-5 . CASSRGGLLQETQYF TGTGCCAGCAGTCGCGGGGGGCTTCTCCAAGAGACCCAGTACTTC
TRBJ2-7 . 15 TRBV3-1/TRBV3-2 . CASSQATLLAGEQYF TGTGCCAGCAGCCAAGCGACCCTCCTAGCCGGCGAGCAGTACTTC
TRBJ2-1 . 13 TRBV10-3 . CAISETGRGEQFF TGTGCCATCAGTGAGACCGGTCGAGGCGAGCAGTTCTTC
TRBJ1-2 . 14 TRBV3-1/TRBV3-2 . CASSPGGGNYGYTF TGTGCCAGCAGCCCCGGCGGGGGGAACTATGGCTACACCTTC
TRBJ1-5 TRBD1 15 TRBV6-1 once CASSEGTGGNQPQHF TGTGCCAGCAGTGAAGGGACAGGGGGCAATCAGCCCCAGCATTTT
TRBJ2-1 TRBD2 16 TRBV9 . CASSASTSGSYNEQFF TGTGCCAGCAGCGCCAGTACTAGCGGGAGTTACAATGAGCAGTTCTTC
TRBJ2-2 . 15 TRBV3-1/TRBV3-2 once CASSHRDFATGELFF TGTGCCAGCAGCCACCGGGACTTCGCCACCGGGGAGCTGTTTTTT
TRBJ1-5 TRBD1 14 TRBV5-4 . CASSSSQGDQPQHF TGTGCCAGCAGCTCTTCACAGGGGGATCAGCCCCAGCATTTT
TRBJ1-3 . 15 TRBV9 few CASSGTGTIGNTIYF TGTGCCAGCAGCGGAACCGGGACTATTGGAAACACCATATATTTT
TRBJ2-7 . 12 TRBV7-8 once CASSLFGYEQYF TGTGCCAGCAGTCTATTCGGGTACGAGCAGTACTTC
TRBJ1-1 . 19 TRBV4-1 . CASSQDRYRSLKVNTEAFF TGCGCCAGCAGCCAAGATCGATACAGAAGCCTTAAAGTGAACACTGAAGCTTTCTTT
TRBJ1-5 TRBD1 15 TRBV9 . CASSKAGQPNQPQHF TGTGCCAGCAGCAAGGCGGGACAGCCTAATCAGCCCCAGCATTTT
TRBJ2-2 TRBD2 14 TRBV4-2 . CASRRTSGVGELFF TGTGCCAGCAGGCGGACTAGCGGGGTGGGGGAGCTGTTTTTT
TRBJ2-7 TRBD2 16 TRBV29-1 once CSVEILAGLSSYEQYF TGCAGCGTTGAAATACTAGCGGGGTTGAGCTCCTACGAGCAGTACTTC
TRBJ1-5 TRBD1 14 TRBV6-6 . CASRTGGDNQPQHF TGTGCCAGCAGGACAGGGGGAGACAATCAGCCCCAGCATTTT
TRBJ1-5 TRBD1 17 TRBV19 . CASSPEIQGAKDQPQHF TGTGCCAGTAGCCCAGAGATACAGGGGGCAAAGGATCAGCCCCAGCATTTT
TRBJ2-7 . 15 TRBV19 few CASSIGPSGTYEQYF TGTGCCAGTAGTATAGGTCCGTCAGGAACCTACGAGCAGTACTTC
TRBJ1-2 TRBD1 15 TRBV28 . CASSLSTGTNYGYTF TGTGCCAGCAGTTTATCGACAGGGACTAACTATGGCTACACCTTC
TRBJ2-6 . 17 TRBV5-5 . CASSLSYSSSGANVLTF TGTGCCAGCAGCTTGTCTTACAGCAGCTCTGGGGCCAACGTCCTGACTTTC
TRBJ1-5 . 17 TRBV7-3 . CATPCDTPPHSNQPQHF TGTGCCACCCCCTGTGACACCCCTCCCCATAGCAATCAGCCCCAGCATTTT
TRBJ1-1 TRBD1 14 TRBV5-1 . CASRSGQAEGRAFF TGCGCCAGCAGGTCGGGACAGGCTGAGGGGCGAGCTTTCTTT
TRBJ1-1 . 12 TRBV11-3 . CASSLLGGRAFF TGTGCCAGCAGCTTATTAGGAGGAAGGGCTTTCTTT
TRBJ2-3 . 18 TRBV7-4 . CASSFFPRESSSTDTQYF TGTGCCAGCAGCTTCTTTCCACGGGAGAGTTCTAGCACAGATACGCAGTATTTT
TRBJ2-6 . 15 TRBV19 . CASSIQGAGANVLTF TGTGCCAGTAGCATACAGGGTGCAGGGGCCAACGTCCTGACTTTC
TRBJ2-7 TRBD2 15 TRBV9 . CASSVGTSGGDEQYF TGTGCCAGCAGCGTAGGCACTAGCGGGGGGGACGAGCAGTACTTC
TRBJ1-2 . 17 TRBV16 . CASSGPDYNGGNYGYTF TGTGCCAGCAGCGGTCCAGACTACAACGGAGGTAACTATGGCTACACCTTC
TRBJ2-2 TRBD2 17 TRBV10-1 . CASSEGRVAGGSGELFF TGCGCCAGCAGTGAGGGGAGGGTAGCGGGAGGTTCCGGGGAGCTGTTTTTT
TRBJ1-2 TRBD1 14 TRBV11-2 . CASSLTGGNYGYTF TGTGCCAGCAGCTTAACAGGGGGGAACTATGGCTACACCTTC
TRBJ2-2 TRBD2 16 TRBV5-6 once CASSLEVSGRAGELFF TGTGCCAGCAGCTTGGAGGTTAGCGGGAGAGCGGGGGAGCTGTTTTTT
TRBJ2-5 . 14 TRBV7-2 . CASSSPTRSETQYF TGTGCCAGCAGCTCCCCGACTAGATCGGAGACCCAGTACTTC
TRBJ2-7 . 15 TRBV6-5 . CASSYEVGVTYEQYF TGTGCCAGCAGTTACGAGGTAGGGGTCACCTACGAGCAGTACTTC